This TCR beta chain was recovered during a study of shared clonotypes between healthy human individuals. In the original analysis: Filtering differed because ImmunoSEQ produced junction-only sequences that carried no quality scores. Profiling relied on immunoSEQ multiplex PCR, and the TCRdb table lists in-frame clones only, not all of them. That table gives V, J and clone size, and the DNA gave D and trimming. The table has about 1 million clones, around 78% seen once. V dropped 3 bases and J dropped 8; count of bases not matched to a gene: 6. Germline V gives CDR1 SGHNT, CDR2 YENEEA. The CDR3 spans 14 residues.

The V and J genes are TRBV11-3 and TRBJ2-1; 8 positions match TRBD2. The sequenced sample was memory CD4+ T cells from PBMCs. The subset is: CD45RA-negative fraction. This receptor was identified in a man aged 18-30 years in good health. Some clones in this sample may be carry-over from other donors' samples. CDR3 amino acids: CASSLGLVVDEQFF. CDR3 coding DNA: TGTGCCAGCAGCTTGGGACTAGTGGTCGATGAGCAGTTCTTC.